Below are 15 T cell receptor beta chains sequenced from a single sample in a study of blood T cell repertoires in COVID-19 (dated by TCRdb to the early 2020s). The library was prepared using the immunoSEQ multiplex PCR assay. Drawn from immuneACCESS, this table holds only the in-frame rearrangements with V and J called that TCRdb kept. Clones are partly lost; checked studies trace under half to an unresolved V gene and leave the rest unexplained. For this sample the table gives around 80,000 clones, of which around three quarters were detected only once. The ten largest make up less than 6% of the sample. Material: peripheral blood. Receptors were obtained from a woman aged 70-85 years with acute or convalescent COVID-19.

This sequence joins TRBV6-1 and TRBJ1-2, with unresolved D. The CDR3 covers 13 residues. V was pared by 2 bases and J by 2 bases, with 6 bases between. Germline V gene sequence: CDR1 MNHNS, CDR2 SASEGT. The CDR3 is CASSELRNYGYTF. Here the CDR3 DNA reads TGTGCCAGCAGTGAACTGCGGAACTATGGCTACACCTTC.

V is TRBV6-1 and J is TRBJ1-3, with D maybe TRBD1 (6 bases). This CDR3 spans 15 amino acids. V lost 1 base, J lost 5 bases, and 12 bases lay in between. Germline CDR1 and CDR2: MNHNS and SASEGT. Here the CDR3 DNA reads TGTGCCAGCAGTGAAGGCGGGGGGGGCCGAAACACCATATATTTT. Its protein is CASSEGGGGRNTIYF.

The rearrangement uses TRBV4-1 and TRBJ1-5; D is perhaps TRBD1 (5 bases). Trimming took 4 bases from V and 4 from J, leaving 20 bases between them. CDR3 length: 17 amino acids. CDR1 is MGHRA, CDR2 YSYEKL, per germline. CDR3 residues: CASSPYASGALNQPQHF. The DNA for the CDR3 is TGCGCCAGCAGCCCGTATGCGAGTGGGGCTTTGAATCAGCCCCAGCATTTT.

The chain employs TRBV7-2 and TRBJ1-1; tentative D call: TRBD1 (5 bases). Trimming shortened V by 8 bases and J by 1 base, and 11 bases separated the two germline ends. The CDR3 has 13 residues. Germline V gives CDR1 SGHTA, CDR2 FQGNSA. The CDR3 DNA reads TGTGCCAGCCTTCGCGGGGGGAACACTGAAGCTTTCTTT. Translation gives CASLRGGNTEAFF.

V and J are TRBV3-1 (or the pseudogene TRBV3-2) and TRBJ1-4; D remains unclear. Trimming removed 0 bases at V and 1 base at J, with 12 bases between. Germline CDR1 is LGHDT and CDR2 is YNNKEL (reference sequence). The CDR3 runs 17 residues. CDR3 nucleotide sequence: TGTGCCAGCAGCCAAGAACCGGGAATAAGAACTAATGAAAAACTGTTTTTT. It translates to CASSQEPGIRTNEKLFF.

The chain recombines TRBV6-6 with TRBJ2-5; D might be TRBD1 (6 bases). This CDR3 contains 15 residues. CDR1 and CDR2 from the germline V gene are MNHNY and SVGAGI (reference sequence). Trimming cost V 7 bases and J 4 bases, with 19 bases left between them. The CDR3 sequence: CASTTSYLGGETQYF. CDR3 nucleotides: TGTGCCAGCACTACTTCTTATTTAGGGGGAGAGACCCAGTACTTC.

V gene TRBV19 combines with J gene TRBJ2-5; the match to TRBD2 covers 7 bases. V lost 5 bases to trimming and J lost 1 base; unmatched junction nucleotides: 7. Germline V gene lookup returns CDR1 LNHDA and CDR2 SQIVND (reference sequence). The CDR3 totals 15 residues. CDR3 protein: CASSAPPGGQETQYF. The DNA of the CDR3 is TGTGCCAGTAGTGCACCCCCGGGGGGCCAAGAGACCCAGTACTTC. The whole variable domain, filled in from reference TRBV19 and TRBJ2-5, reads DGGITQSPKYLFRKEGQNVTLSCEQNLNHDAMYWYRQDPGQGLRLIYYSQIVNDFQKGDIAEGYSVSREKKESFPLTVTSAQKNPTAFYLCASSAPPGGQETQYFGPGTRLLVL.

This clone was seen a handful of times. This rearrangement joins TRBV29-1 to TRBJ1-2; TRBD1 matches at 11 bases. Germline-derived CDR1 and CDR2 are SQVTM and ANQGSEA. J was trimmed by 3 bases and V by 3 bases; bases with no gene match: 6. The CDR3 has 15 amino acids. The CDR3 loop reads CSVDEGGQGDYGYTF. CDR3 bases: TGCAGCGTTGATGAGGGGGGACAGGGGGACTATGGCTACACCTTC.

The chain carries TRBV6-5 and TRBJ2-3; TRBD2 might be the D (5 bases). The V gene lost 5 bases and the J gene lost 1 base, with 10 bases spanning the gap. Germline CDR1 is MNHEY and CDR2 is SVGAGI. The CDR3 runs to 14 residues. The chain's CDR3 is CASSPGSGTDTQYF. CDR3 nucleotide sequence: TGTGCCAGCAGTCCGGGGTCGGGCACAGATACGCAGTATTTT.

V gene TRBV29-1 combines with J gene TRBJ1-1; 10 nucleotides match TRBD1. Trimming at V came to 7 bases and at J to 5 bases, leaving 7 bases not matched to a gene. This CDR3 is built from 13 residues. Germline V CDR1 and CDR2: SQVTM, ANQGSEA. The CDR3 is CSAAGTGETEAFF. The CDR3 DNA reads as TGCAGCGCCGCTGGGACAGGGGAGACTGAAGCTTTCTTT.

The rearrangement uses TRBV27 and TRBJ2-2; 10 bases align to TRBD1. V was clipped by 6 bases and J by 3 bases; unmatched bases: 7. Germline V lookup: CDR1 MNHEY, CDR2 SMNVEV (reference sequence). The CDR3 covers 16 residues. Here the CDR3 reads CASSPRQGAYTGELFF. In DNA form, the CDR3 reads TGTGCCAGCAGCCCTCGACAGGGGGCTTACACCGGGGAGCTGTTTTTT.

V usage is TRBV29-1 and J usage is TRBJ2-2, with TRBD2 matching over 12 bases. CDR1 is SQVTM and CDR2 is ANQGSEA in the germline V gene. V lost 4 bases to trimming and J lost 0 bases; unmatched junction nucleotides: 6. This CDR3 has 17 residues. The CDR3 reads CSVGTSGGQTNTGELFF. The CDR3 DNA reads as TGCAGCGTTGGCACTAGCGGGGGGCAGACGAACACCGGGGAGCTGTTTTTT.

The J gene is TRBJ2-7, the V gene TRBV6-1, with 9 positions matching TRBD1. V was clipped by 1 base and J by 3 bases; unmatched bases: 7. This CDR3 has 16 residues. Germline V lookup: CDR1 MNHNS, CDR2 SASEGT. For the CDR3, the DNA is TGTGCCAGCAGTGAAGACACCGGGACAGGGAACTACGAGCAGTACTTC. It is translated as CASSEDTGTGNYEQYF.

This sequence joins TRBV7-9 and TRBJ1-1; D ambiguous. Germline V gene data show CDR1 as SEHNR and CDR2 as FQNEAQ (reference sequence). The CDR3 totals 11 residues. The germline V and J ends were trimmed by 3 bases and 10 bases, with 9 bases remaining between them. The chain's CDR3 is CASSFGGIAFF. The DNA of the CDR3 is TGTGCCAGCAGCTTTGGCGGAATAGCTTTCTTT. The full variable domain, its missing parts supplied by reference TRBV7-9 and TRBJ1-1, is DTGVSQNPRHKITKRGQNVTFRCDPISEHNRLYWYRQTLGQGPEFLTYFQNEAQLEKSRLLSDRFSAERPKGSFSTLEIQRTEQGDSAMYLCASSFGGIAFFGQGTRLTVV.

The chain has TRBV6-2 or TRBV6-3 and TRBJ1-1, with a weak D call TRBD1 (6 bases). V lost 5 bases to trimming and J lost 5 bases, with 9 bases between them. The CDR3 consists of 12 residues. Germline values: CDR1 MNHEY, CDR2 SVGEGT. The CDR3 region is CASSHGQTEAFF. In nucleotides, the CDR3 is TGTGCCAGCAGTCACGGACAGACTGAAGCTTTCTTT.